The rows below give T cell receptor beta chains drawn from one sample of a study of CD8 T cells in Susac syndrome. Via MiXCR, TCRdb re-called the immunoSEQ multiplex PCR reads, giving one row per CDR3 protein. Of around 45,000 distinct CDR3 sequences in the sample, 90% to 95% were seen once. The source material was CD8+ T cells from PBMCs. These receptors were taken from a human donor in good health. Each CDR3 is given with its conserved first and last residue.

v_call: TRBV6-2/TRBV6-3; cdr3_aa: CASSYVEAETQYF
v_call: TRBV4-1; cdr3_aa: CASSPTTGVTEAFF
v_call: TRBV15; cdr3_aa: CATSGRDSNQPQHF
v_call: TRBV6-5; cdr3_aa: CASSYTGPPYEQYF
v_call: TRBV6-5; cdr3_aa: CASSQPGAYEQYF
v_call: TRBV29-1; cdr3_aa: CSHRGRGGELFF
v_call: TRBV20-1; cdr3_aa: CSATDPGTDTQYF
v_call: TRBV2; cdr3_aa: CASSEVGSQETQYF
v_call: TRBV27; cdr3_aa: CASGSPTPYEQYF
v_call: TRBV29-1; cdr3_aa: CSVEDLGLEETQYF
v_call: TRBV2; cdr3_aa: CASSVLGTDPEQYF
v_call: TRBV6-1; cdr3_aa: CATNSGTGRHEQYF
v_call: TRBV7-9; cdr3_aa: CASSLGSGKYNEQFF
v_call: TRBV14; cdr3_aa: CASSQVQGTGELFF
v_call: TRBV6-2/TRBV6-3; cdr3_aa: CASSRTGLNTEAFF
v_call: TRBV5-1; cdr3_aa: CASSFYRGDPYEQYF
v_call: TRBV11-2; cdr3_aa: CASRYLAGVSPDTQYF
v_call: TRBV9; cdr3_aa: CASSPPGWAYQETQYF
v_call: TRBV6-5; cdr3_aa: CASSYSKVDGINTEAFF
v_call: TRBV6-1; cdr3_aa: CASSESVGEWDSPLHF
v_call: TRBV13; cdr3_aa: CASSPGLARHTQYF
v_call: TRBV29-1; cdr3_aa: CSVAGTGDTGELFF
v_call: TRBV3-1; cdr3_aa: CASSQSGRSHEQYF
v_call: TRBV11-3; cdr3_aa: CASSLGVGALYNEQFF
v_call: TRBV4-1; cdr3_aa: CASSQVRNTKEETQYF
v_call: TRBV19; cdr3_aa: CASSFGTEAFF
v_call: TRBV20-1; cdr3_aa: CSASELAVGEQYF
v_call: TRBV3-1; cdr3_aa: CASSPKQFAGRAGELFF
v_call: TRBV24-1; cdr3_aa: CATSDSGNSNEQFF
v_call: TRBV12-3/TRBV12-4; cdr3_aa: CASSLIQRGNEQFF
v_call: TRBV2; cdr3_aa: CASSFGHRHIETQYF
v_call: TRBV7-9; cdr3_aa: CASSFPLPRDYGYTF
v_call: TRBV4-1; cdr3_aa: CASSFGTPQSSYEQYF
v_call: TRBV7-9; cdr3_aa: CASSPLGLAGDEQFF
v_call: TRBV27; cdr3_aa: CASRPRVSSYEQYF
v_call: TRBV7-6; cdr3_aa: CASSLAPGQGMYEQYF
v_call: TRBV13; cdr3_aa: CASSFGARELFF
v_call: TRBV18; cdr3_aa: CASEGGNTEAFF
v_call: TRBV19; cdr3_aa: CASSLVSGTEQFF
v_call: TRBV27; cdr3_aa: CASTRGGMAEAFF
v_call: TRBV2; cdr3_aa: CASSGRTAPNTEAFF